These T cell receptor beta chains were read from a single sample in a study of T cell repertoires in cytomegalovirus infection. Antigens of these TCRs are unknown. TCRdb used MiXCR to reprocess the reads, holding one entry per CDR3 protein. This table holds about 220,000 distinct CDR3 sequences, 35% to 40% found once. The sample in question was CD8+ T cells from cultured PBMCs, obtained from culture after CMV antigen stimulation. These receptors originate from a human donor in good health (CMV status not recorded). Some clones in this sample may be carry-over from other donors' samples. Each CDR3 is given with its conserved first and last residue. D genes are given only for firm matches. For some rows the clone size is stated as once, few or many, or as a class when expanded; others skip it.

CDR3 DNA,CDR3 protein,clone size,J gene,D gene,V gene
TGTGCCAGCAGCTTAGTGAGAGGGGGCGACCCCGGGGAGCTGTTTTTT,CASSLVRGGDPGELFF,.,TRBJ2-2,TRBD1,TRBV7-2
TGTGCCAGCAGCTCGGTCCGGGACTCCCACCAAGAGACCCAGTACTTC,CASSSVRDSHQETQYF,.,TRBJ2-5,.,TRBV11-2
TGTGCCACCAAGACAGCCTACGAGCAGTACTTC,CATKTAYEQYF,.,TRBJ2-7,.,TRBV27
TGTGCCAGCAGTGACCCTGAGAGAAGCACAGATACGCAGTATTTT,CASSDPERSTDTQYF,few,TRBJ2-3,.,TRBV2
TGTGCCAGCAGCCAAGTTAGCTACGAGCAGTACTTC,CASSQVSYEQYF,.,TRBJ2-7,.,TRBV4-2
TGTGCCAGCAGTTTATCACGGGGGTCGCCCCAGCATTTT,CASSLSRGSPQHF,few,TRBJ1-5,.,TRBV27
TGTGCCAGTAGTATCCGCAGACTGAACACTGAAGCTTTCTTT,CASSIRRLNTEAFF,.,TRBJ1-1,.,TRBV19
TGTGCCAGCACAGGGTTTCATAATTCACCCCTCCACTTT,CASTGFHNSPLHF,few,TRBJ1-6,.,TRBV12-3/TRBV12-4
TGTGCCAGCAGTTTCACAGGGACCTACGAGCAGTACTTC,CASSFTGTYEQYF,.,TRBJ2-7,.,TRBV27
TGTGCCAGCAGTTTTGTTTACGGGACAGGGGATTTCTATGGCTACACCTTC,CASSFVYGTGDFYGYTF,.,TRBJ1-2,TRBD1,TRBV7-9
TGTGCCAGCAGCTTAGCGGGGGGACAGGGGAACACTGAAGCTTTCTTT,CASSLAGGQGNTEAFF,.,TRBJ1-1,TRBD1,TRBV7-2
TGTGCCAGCAGCCCCCCAAAGGGACAGGATAATTCACCCCTCCACTTT,CASSPPKGQDNSPLHF,.,TRBJ1-6,TRBD1,TRBV11-3
TGTGCCAGCAGTTTAGTAGTCGGGGGATCGCGACTACTCGAGCAGTACTTC,CASSLVVGGSRLLEQYF,few,TRBJ2-7,.,TRBV27
TGTGCCAGCAGTTTAGTTGGCACAGATACGCAGTATTTT,CASSLVGTDTQYF,few,TRBJ2-3,.,TRBV27
TGTGCCAGCAGCTCCGGGACCGGCATTTATCAGCCCCAGCATTTT,CASSSGTGIYQPQHF,.,TRBJ1-5,.,TRBV7-4
TGTGCCAGCACTGCCGCTAACTATGGCTACACCTTC,CASTAANYGYTF,.,TRBJ1-2,.,TRBV9
TGTGCCAGCAGCCCCGGACAGAGCGACGAGCAGTACTTC,CASSPGQSDEQYF,.,TRBJ2-7,.,TRBV11-2
TGTGCCAGCAGCTCCCCAGAGAAGCGGCAAGAGACCCAGTACTTC,CASSSPEKRQETQYF,.,TRBJ2-5,.,TRBV7-2
TGTGCCAGCAGCCCCTCTAGCGGGGAGAGCTCCTACGAGCAGTACTTC,CASSPSSGESSYEQYF,few,TRBJ2-7,TRBD2,TRBV27
TGTGCCAGCAGCGCGGGTGGCTACACCTTC,CASSAGGYTF,.,TRBJ1-2,.,TRBV7-2
TGCGCCAGCAGCCAAGATCACCTAAGGGGCTATGGCTACACCTTC,CASSQDHLRGYGYTF,few,TRBJ1-2,.,TRBV4-1
TGTGCCAGCAGCCGTCAACGGCTAGGCCCTACAGATACGCAGTATTTT,CASSRQRLGPTDTQYF,.,TRBJ2-3,.,TRBV7-2
TGTGCCAGCAGTGAAGCGGGACAGAAAGGGGACGCTTTCTTT,CASSEAGQKGDAFF,many,TRBJ1-1,TRBD1,TRBV2
TGTGCCAGCTGCCTGGGACTAGCGGGAGTGCGCGAGCAGTACTTC,CASCLGLAGVREQYF,.,TRBJ2-7,TRBD2,TRBV5-6
TGTGCCAGCAGGCGGGACAGCGCGAAAGAGGAGCAGTACTTC,CASRRDSAKEEQYF,few,TRBJ2-7,.,TRBV27
TGTGCCAGCAGGAAGGAAATTATAGGGGGCGGGTGGGTCAATGAGCAGTTCTTC,CASRKEIIGGGWVNEQFF,.,TRBJ2-1,TRBD1,TRBV6-1
TGTGCCAGCAGTTACCAGGGGCTCCAAGAGACCCAGTACTTC,CASSYQGLQETQYF,.,TRBJ2-5,.,TRBV6-1
TGTGCCAGCAGCTCGCAGGGGCGGCGGACTGAAGCTTTCTTT,CASSSQGRRTEAFF,.,TRBJ1-1,.,TRBV7-9
TGTGCCAGCAGCTTAGCAGTGCGAGCTGTCGGGGAGCTGTTTTTT,CASSLAVRAVGELFF,.,TRBJ2-2,.,TRBV7-2